Each of the 5 T cell receptor beta chains below was sequenced from the same sample in a study of T cells in Graves' hyperthyroidism and ophthalmopathy. Template material for amplifying TCR beta CDR3 regions consisted of RNA transcripts. RT-PCR in the first round (using the HTBI primer set) targeted the TCR CDR3. A single record per CDR3 protein comes from TCRdb applying MiXCR to the multiplex PCR reads. Among fewer than 400,000 distinct CDR3 sequences listed, about 14% were seen once. Sequencing input: blood. Receptors originate from a man aged 50-60 years with Graves' ophthalmopathy.

The J gene is TRBJ2-7, the V gene TRBV28; 9 bases are a match to TRBD2. V gave up 2 bases and J gave up 1 base; unmatched junction bases: 3. CDR3 length: 15 residues. Germline CDR1 is MDHEN and CDR2 is SYDVKM. The CDR3 here is CASSLVLAGSYEQYF. CDR3 DNA sequence: TGTGCCAGCAGTTTAGTGCTAGCGGGATCCTACGAGCAGTACTTC.

This clonotype was seen ten or more times. The chain couples TRBV28 to TRBJ2-3; the match to TRBD2 covers 12 bases. CDR1 is MDHEN and CDR2 is SYDVKM in the germline V gene. CDR3 size: 16 residues. J lost 4 bases, V lost 2 bases, and 4 bases had no gene match. The CDR3 DNA sequence: TGTGCCAGCAGTTTACTAGCGGGAGGGGTGGCAGATACGCAGTATTTT. Protein: CASSLLAGGVADTQYF.

This clonotype turned up a few times. Here the CDR3 DNA reads TGTGCCACCAGTGATTTAAAACCCCCCTTCCCTTCCTCCTACAATGAGCAGTTCTTC. This sequence encodes CATSDLKPPFPSSYNEQFF. This rearrangement joins TRBV24-1 to TRBJ2-1; D call uncertain. In germline, CDR1 is KGHDR, CDR2 SFDVKD. This CDR3 contains 19 residues. V lost 1 base, J lost 0 bases, and 18 bases lay in between.

This clonotype was found many times. The CDR3 bases are TGTGCCATCAGTGGGAGTGGGGGCGGTTTATTGGTGCAGTACTTC. Protein sequence: CAISGSGGGLLVQYF. The chain is built from TRBV10-3 and TRBJ2-7; a possible D gene is TRBD1 (6 bases). The CDR3 is made up of 15 amino acids. Germline V gene sequence: CDR1 ENHRY, CDR2 SYGVKD. Trimming took 4 bases from V and 9 from J, leaving 22 bases between them.

This clonotype was counted a few times. J is TRBJ2-1 and V is TRBV29-1; D perhaps matches TRBD2 (5 bases). V was pared by 7 bases and J by 6 bases, with 10 bases between. CDR3 length: 11 residues. Looked up from germline, CDR1 is SQVTM and CDR2 is ANQGSEA. In DNA, the CDR3 is TGCAGCGCGTTGAGGGCCAATGAGCAGTTCTTC. It encodes CSALRANEQFF.